The rows below give T cell receptor beta chains drawn from one sample of a study of CD8+ T cells in alopecia areata. Here immunoSEQ multiplex PCR was the method, and the copy in TCRdb shows in-frame clones only, minus some. The sample consists of about 120,000 clones, 55% to 80% of them appearing once. Specimen: CD4+ T cells sorted from blood. These receptors originate from a human donor in good health. Each CDR3 is given with its conserved first and last residue.

length	V	J	CDR3
16	TRBV9	TRBJ2-3	CASSVDSRGATDTQYF
15	TRBV27	TRBJ1-6	CASSATWSTNSPLHF
16	TRBV25-1	TRBJ2-2	CASSEAGKGHPGELFF
13	TRBV6-4	TRBJ2-3	CASSEGNVDTQYF
13	TRBV6-1	TRBJ2-5	CASPSGLGETQYF
13	TRBV30	TRBJ2-3	CAWSVNLGNTQYF
14	TRBV18	TRBJ1-5	CASSPDRSLGPQHF
16	TRBV7-9	TRBJ2-5	CASSLLVASGQETQYF
12	TRBV28	TRBJ1-3	CASRLTGNTIYF
13	TRBV27	TRBJ2-6	CATQGSGANVLTF
14	TRBV18	TRBJ2-7	CASSPTPSSYEQYF
15	TRBV10-1	TRBJ2-6	CASSEGGTGANVLTF
18	TRBV29-1	TRBJ2-6	CSVRELAHSLSGANVLTF
15	TRBV15	TRBJ2-3	CATSSRSTSTDTQYF
14	TRBV29-1	TRBJ2-3	CSASRGAPPDTQYF
17	TRBV15	TRBJ1-5	CATSRARGENSNQPQHF
13	TRBV27	TRBJ2-5	CASSLRGKETQYF
15	TRBV7-9	TRBJ2-3	CASTPAADRTDTQYF
14	TRBV12-5	TRBJ1-4	CASGLRQGLEKLFF
11	TRBV7-2	TRBJ1-2	CASSPSYGYTF
14	TRBV6-5	TRBJ1-2	CASSRSGQGGGYTF
15	TRBV5-1	TRBJ2-1	CASSTTPGTDNEQFF
14	TRBV19	TRBJ2-6	CATMTDSGANVLTF
14	TRBV29-1	TRBJ2-5	CSVAKGTYQETQYF
14	TRBV30	TRBJ1-2	CAWTLDSVYYGYTF
15	TRBV4-1	TRBJ1-1	CASSAPGRANTEAFF
14	TRBV4-2	TRBJ2-2	CASSLVDWTGELFF
16	TRBV30	TRBJ1-2	CAWSDPGTGILYGYTF
15	TRBV29-1	TRBJ1-2	CSVEDPDTPRRGYTF
15	TRBV25-1	TRBJ2-7	CASSGSGTGGLEQYF
15	TRBV6-5	TRBJ2-5	CASRKTSGGTETQYF
15	TRBV5-1	TRBJ2-3	CASSRTSGTADTQYF
14	TRBV30	TRBJ2-4	CAWSAVSGKNIQYF